This entry concerns a single TCR beta chain. The target antigen is unknown. These data come from a study of immune cell composition in non-small cell lung cancer. General study findings and limits: Squamous carcinomas (roughly 80%) more often had tumour-associated clones >0.5% than adenocarcinomas (around 33%). Top 10 clone scores and clonality were higher in squamous than adenocarcinoma. Tumour TCR-beta clonality was not significantly tied to smoking pack-years.

TCRdb's copy holds only in-frame clones and misses some; the assay was immunoSEQ multiplex PCR. There are about 7,200 clones in the sample; around 70% occur only once, and 4.4% lies in the top ten. The CDR3 is 15 residues long. Between the trimmed V and J ends, which lost 4 bases and 2 bases, there was a span of 16 bases. Germline lookup yields CDR1 SGHRS and CDR2 YFSETQ. The J gene is TRBJ2-7, the V gene TRBV5-1; the D gene is possibly TRBD1 (6 bases). This sequence was found in a human donor with non-small cell lung cancer. The sequenced sample was lung tumor tissue. The CDR3 region has the DNA TGCGCCAGCAGCCCGGGACACTCTTTCCCCTACGAGCAGTACTTC. Its translation is CASSPGHSFPYEQYF.